Below are 6 T cell receptor beta chains sequenced from a single sample in a study of T cell repertoires in cytomegalovirus infection. TCRdb recomputed calls from the reads with MiXCR, one row per CDR3 protein. The table records around 530,000 distinct CDR3 sequences, around 27% of them present only once. Sequenced material: PBMCs. The receptors were sampled from a human donor in good health (CMV status not recorded). Some clones in this sample may be carry-over from other donors' samples.

The J gene is TRBJ2-7, the V gene TRBV15; D remains ambiguous. V dropped 0 bases and J dropped 0 bases, with 9 bases sitting between them. Germline V gene sequence: CDR1 LNHNV, CDR2 YYDKDF (reference sequence). The CDR3 has 15 amino acids. The CDR3, as DNA: TGTGCCACCAGCAGAGATCCAGGCAGCTCCTACGAGCAGTACTTC. Its translation: CATSRDPGSSYEQYF.

This clonotype was seen only a few times. This chain connects TRBV7-3 to TRBJ2-5; TRBD2 matches 7 bases. Germline CDR1 reads SGHTA; CDR2 reads FQGTGA. V trimming: 0 bases; J trimming: 7 bases; junction bases outside the gene matches: 5. CDR3 length: 14 amino acids. CDR3 in DNA: TGTGCCAGCAGCTTAACGCGGGAGTTGGGGACCCAGTACTTC. Protein product: CASSLTRELGTQYF.

The chain uses TRBV2 and TRBJ2-7, with 12 nucleotides matching TRBD2. Germline V CDR1 and CDR2: SNHLY, FYNNEI. The junction had 13 bases not matched to a gene; V was cut back by 4 bases and J by 3 bases. This CDR3 region has 18 residues. CDR3 DNA sequence: TGTGCCAGCAGTGCCCACGCTTTCCTAGCGGGAGGGCGCTACGAGCAGTACTTC. Its translation is CASSAHAFLAGGRYEQYF.

This clonotype turned up a few times. This chain uses TRBV10-3 with TRBJ1-1, with TRBD1 matching 8 bases. Germline CDR1 is ENHRY and CDR2 is SYGVKD. This CDR3 has 16 residues. Losses at the gene ends were 6 bases for V and 3 bases for J; bases not matched to a gene: 12. CDR3 in DNA: TGTGCCATCAGGGGACAGGCCCGACTGTTGGACACTGAAGCTTTCTTT. Amino acid sequence: CAIRGQARLLDTEAFF.

The table lists this clonotype with a few counts. The gene calls are TRBV18 and TRBJ1-1; the match to TRBD1 covers 8 bases. The CDR3 runs 16 residues. The junction had 8 bases not matched to a gene; V was cut back by 4 bases and J by 1 base. Germline lookup yields CDR1 KGHSH and CDR2 LQKENI. The CDR3 sequence: CASSQFGQGGNTEAFF. DNA of the CDR3: TGTGCCAGCTCACAATTCGGACAGGGAGGGAACACTGAAGCTTTCTTT.

The rearrangement links TRBV27 to TRBJ2-1; 10 positions match TRBD1. Germline assignment: CDR1 MNHEY and CDR2 SMNVEV (reference sequence). The CDR3 is made up of 19 amino acids. J lost 3 bases, V lost 5 bases, and 16 bases had no gene match. This chain's CDR3 is CASSNLQTGGFRHYNEQFF. The CDR3 nucleotides read TGTGCCAGCAGTAACCTTCAGACAGGGGGCTTTAGGCACTACAATGAGCAGTTCTTC.